This TCR beta chain is from a study of T cell responses to AZD1222 COVID-19 vaccine listed by TCRdb under 2021. Context from the whole study: TCR sequencing covered approximately 230 trial participants: 200 to 220 given two doses of AZD1222 and 26 given two doses of MenACWY control vaccine. Trial participants were enrolled by age into 18-55, 56-69 and 70-plus year subgroups, with roughly 160, 29 and 62 TCR-sequenced participants respectively. General findings and caveats noted by the study authors: Participants were mostly white British and included more females than males, and it was suggested by the authors that clonal diversity may have been underestimated. Nearly half of unique spike-specific TCRs reportedly recognized epitopes outside regions mutated in the B.1.351 and B.1.1.7 variants. Conclusions about previously exposed vaccinees are limited, since just five or six AZD1222 recipients were seropositive for SARS-CoV-2 at baseline. No day 14 peak-response samples were available, so repertoires were characterized only after the peak T cell response. In the small 56-69-year group, the increase in depth fell short of significance, most likely because of low power. Vaccine-associated CD4 TCRs spanned the whole spike protein, with dominant responses in regions 160-218 and 743-854. After two AZD1222 doses, both the breadth and the depth of spike-specific TCRs were significantly higher than at day 0 and than in MenACWY recipients.

The CDR3 regions of human TCRbeta chains were analyzed by immunosequencing. Regarding the original processing steps: TCRs in the repertoires were compared against a reference library of SARS-CoV-2-specific TCRs that had been generated with the MIRA antigen-specificity platform. Breadth was defined as the fraction of unique TCRs that were SARS-CoV-2-associated, and depth was defined as the fraction of total T cells that were SARS-CoV-2-associated. Using the MIRA data, every spike-specific TCR was mapped to the spike region that the TCR reacted to and assigned to either a CD4 or a CD8 class. Log10-transformed breadth and depth values were compared by one-way ANOVA with Sidak's multiple comparisons tests. TCRdb stores this immuneACCESS table with in-frame sequences only. Part of the clones is absent; in the studies checked, under half of the shortfall reflects unresolved V genes, and no reason is known for the rest. From that table come the V and J calls and clone size; the DNA was used to work out D and trimming. The sample data list fewer than 150,000 clones, and about nine tenths of these were observed just once. 6% to 9% of the sample goes to the ten largest clones.

A word on this clone: It has no known antigen specificity. Base qualities are not recorded, but no much larger clone differs from it by a single base.

CDR1 MDHEN and CDR2 SYDVKM are derived from the germline V gene. CDR3 length: 12 amino acids, cysteine to phenylalanine. The kept DNA is CDR3 alone, 36 bases in frame from the first base. Deletion took 5 bases off V and 2 bases off J, with a span of 6 bases between the germline ends. What the time point label conveys for this sample: about 28 days (+/-7) after the second vaccine dose. AZD1222 recipients whose second dose came at about 4 weeks and those whose second dose came at about 12 weeks were combined into one group, since spike-specific TCR depth and breadth did not differ between the two schedules. Vaccinee samples were obtained from the UK trials COV001 and COV002, which included a single-blind randomized controlled phase 2/3 trial of AZD1222 (ChAdOx1 nCoV-19) in healthy adults. Trial participant PBMC samples were collected at day 0 and day 28 after the second dose for TCRbeta chain sequencing.

The TCR sequence derives from an adult who received the AZD1222 COVID-19 vaccine. This chain is built from TRBV28 and TRBJ1-1, with an unclear D gene assignment. Sequences were derived from peripheral blood, sampled 28 days after the second AZD1222 dose. At the DNA level, the sequence is TGTGCCAGCAGTATCTTAAACACTGAAGCTTTCTTT. Translated, it reads CASSILNTEAFF.